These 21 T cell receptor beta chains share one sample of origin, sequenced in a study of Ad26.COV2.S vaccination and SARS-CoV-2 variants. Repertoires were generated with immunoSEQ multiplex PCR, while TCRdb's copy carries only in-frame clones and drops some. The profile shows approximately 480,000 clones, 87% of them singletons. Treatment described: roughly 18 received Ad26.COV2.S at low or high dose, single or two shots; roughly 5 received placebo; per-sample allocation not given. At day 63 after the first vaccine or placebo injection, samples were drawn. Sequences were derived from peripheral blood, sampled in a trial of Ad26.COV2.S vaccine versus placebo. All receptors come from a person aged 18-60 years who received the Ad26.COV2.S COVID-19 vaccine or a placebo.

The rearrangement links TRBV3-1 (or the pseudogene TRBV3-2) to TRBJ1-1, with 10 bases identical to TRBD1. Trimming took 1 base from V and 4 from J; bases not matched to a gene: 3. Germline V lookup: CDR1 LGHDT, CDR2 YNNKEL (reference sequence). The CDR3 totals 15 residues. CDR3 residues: CASSQGTGGSTEAFF. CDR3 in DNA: TGTGCCAGCAGCCAAGGGACAGGGGGATCCACTGAAGCTTTCTTT.

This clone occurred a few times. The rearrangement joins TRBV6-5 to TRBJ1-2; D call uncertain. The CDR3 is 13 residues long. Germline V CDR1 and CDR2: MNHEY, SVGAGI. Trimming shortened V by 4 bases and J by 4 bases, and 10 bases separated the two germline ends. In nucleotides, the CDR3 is TGTGCCAGCAGTTTAGTCGACACCTATGGCTACACCTTC. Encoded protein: CASSLVDTYGYTF.

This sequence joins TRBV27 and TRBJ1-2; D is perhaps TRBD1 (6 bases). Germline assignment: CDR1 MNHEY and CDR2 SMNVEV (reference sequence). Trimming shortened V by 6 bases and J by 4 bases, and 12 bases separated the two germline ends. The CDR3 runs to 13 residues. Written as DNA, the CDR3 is TGTGCCAGCAGACCTACAGGGACCTATGGCTACACCTTC. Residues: CASRPTGTYGYTF.

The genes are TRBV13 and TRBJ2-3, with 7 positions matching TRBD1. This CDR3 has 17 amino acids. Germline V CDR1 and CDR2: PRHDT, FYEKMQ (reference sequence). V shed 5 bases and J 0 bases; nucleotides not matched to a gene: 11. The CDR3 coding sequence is TGTGCCAGCAGCACAGGGGCAACGAGGCCAAGCACAGATACGCAGTATTTT. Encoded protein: CASSTGATRPSTDTQYF.

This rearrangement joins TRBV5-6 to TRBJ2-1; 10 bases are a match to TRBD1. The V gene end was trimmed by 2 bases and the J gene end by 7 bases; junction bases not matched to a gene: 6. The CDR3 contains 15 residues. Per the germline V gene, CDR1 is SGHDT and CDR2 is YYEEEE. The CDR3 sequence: CASSFGTGVVNEQFF. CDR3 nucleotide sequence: TGTGCCAGCAGCTTCGGGACAGGGGTGGTAAATGAGCAGTTCTTC. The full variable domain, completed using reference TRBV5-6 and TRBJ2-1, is DAGVTQSPTHLIKTRGQQVTLRCSPKSGHDTVSWYQQALGQGPQFIFQYYEEEERQRGNFPDRFSGHQFPNYSSELNVNALLLGDSALYLCASSFGTGVVNEQFFGPGTRLTVL.

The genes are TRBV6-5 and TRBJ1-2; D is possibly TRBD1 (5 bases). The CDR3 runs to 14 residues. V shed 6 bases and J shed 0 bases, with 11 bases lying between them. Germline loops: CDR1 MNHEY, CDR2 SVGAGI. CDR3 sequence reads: CASRRYRTNYGYTF. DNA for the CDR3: TGTGCCAGCAGACGCTACAGGACTAACTATGGCTACACCTTC.

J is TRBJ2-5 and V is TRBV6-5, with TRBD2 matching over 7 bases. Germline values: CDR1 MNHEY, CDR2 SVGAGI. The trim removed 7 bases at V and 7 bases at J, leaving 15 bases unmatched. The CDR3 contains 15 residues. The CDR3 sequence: CASTRSQRGRTTQYF. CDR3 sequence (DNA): TGTGCCAGCACTCGGAGTCAGCGGGGTAGGACGACCCAGTACTTC.

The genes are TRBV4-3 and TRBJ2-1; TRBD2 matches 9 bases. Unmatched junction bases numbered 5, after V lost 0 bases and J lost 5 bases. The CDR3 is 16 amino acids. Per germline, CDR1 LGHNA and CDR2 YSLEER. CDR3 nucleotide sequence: TGCGCCAGCAGCCAAGATGGCGGGAGGGCCGACAATGAGCAGTTCTTC. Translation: CASSQDGGRADNEQFF.

The chain's CDR3 is CASSLAGVVNEQFF. The CDR3 DNA follows: TGTGCCAGCAGTTTAGCGGGAGTAGTTAATGAGCAGTTCTTC. The chain has TRBV27 and TRBJ2-1; 7 nucleotides line up with TRBD2. Per the germline V gene, CDR1 is MNHEY and CDR2 is SMNVEV (reference sequence). The CDR3 consists of 14 residues. J was trimmed by 7 bases and V by 2 bases; bases with no gene match: 5.

The CDR3 region has the DNA TGTGCCAGCAGCCTGGAGCGGGAGATGGACGAGCAGTACTTC. Translated, it gives CASSLEREMDEQYF. This sequence joins TRBV7-8 and TRBJ2-7, with 8 bases lining up with TRBD2. The V gene's germline CDR1 is SGHVS and CDR2 FQNEAQ. The CDR3 runs 14 residues. V lost 5 bases, J lost 5 bases, and 8 bases stayed unmatched. Drawing the rest from reference TRBV7-8 and TRBJ2-7, the complete variable domain is GAGVSQSPRYKVAKRGQDVALRCDPISGHVSLFWYQQALGQGPEFLTYFQNEAQLDKSGLPSDRFFAERPEGSVSTLKIQRTQQEDSAVYLCASSLEREMDEQYFGPGTRLTVT.

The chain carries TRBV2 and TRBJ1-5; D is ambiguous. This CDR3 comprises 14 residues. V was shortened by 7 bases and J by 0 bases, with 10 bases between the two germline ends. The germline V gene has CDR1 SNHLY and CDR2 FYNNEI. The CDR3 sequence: CASTEEYSNQPQHF. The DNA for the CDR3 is TGTGCCAGCACCGAGGAGTATAGCAATCAGCCCCAGCATTTT.

The CDR3 here is CAWTKTDTQYF. In nucleotides, the CDR3 is TGTGCCTGGACTAAAACAGATACGCAGTATTTT. The chain uses TRBV30 and TRBJ2-3; unclear D gene. This CDR3 is 11 amino acids long. Trimming cost V 4 bases and J 3 bases, with 5 bases left between them. Germline V gene data show CDR1 as GTSNPN and CDR2 as SVGIG (reference sequence).

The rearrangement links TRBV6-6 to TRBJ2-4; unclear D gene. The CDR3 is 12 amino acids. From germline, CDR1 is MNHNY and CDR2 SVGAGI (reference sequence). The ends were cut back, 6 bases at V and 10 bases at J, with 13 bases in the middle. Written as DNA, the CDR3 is TGTGCCAGCAGAGGCAGTCTTGGAATTCAGTACTTC. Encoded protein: CASRGSLGIQYF.

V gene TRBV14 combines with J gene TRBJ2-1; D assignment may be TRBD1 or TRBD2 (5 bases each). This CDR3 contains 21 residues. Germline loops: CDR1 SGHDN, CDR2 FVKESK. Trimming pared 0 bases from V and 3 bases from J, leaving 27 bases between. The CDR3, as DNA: TGTGCCAGCAGCCAAGATCTAATAGGTACTGGGGGATTCGCGAGCTACAATGAGCAGTTCTTC. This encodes CASSQDLIGTGGFASYNEQFF. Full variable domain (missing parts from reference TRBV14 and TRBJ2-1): EAGVTQFPSHSVIEKGQTVTLRCDPISGHDNLYWYRRVMGKEIKFLLHFVKESKQDESGMPNNRFLAERTGGTYSTLKVQPAELEDSGVYFCASSQDLIGTGGFASYNEQFFGPGTRLTVL.

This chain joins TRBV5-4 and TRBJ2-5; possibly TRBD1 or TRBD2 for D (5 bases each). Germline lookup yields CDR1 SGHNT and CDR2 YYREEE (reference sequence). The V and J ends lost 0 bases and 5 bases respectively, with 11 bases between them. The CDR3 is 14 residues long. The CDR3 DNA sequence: TGTGCCAGCAGCTTGGACGGCAGGGAGGAGACCCAGTACTTC. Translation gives CASSLDGREETQYF. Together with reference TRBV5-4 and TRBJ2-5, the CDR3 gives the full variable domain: ETGVTQSPTHLIKTRGQQVTLRCSSQSGHNTVSWYQQALGQGPQFIFQYYREEENGRGNFPPRFSGLQFPNYSSELNVNALELDDSALYLCASSLDGREETQYFGPGTRLLVL.

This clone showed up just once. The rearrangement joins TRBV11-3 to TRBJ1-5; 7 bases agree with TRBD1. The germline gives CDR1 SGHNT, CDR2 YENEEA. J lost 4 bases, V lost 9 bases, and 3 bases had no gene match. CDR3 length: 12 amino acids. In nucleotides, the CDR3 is TGTGCCAGAATACAGGGGAATCAGCCCCAGCATTTT. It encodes CARIQGNQPQHF.

CDR3 residues: CASSLGQAGNTIYF. CDR3 coding DNA: TGCGCCAGCAGCTTGGGACAGGCAGGAAACACCATATATTTT. The V gene is TRBV5-1, the J gene TRBJ1-3, with D possibly being TRBD1 (6 bases). Trimming cost V 0 bases and J 4 bases, with 8 bases left between them. Germline CDR1 and CDR2: SGHRS and YFSETQ. The CDR3 is 14 residues long.

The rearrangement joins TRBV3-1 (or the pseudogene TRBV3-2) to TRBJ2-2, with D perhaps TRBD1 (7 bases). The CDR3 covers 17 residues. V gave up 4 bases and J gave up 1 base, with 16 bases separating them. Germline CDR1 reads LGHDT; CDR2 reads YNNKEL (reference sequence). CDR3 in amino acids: CASSRRGPPLNTGELFF. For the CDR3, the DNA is TGTGCCAGCAGCCGGAGGGGGCCTCCCTTGAACACCGGGGAGCTGTTTTTT.

The DNA for the CDR3 is TGTGCCAGCAGCCCAGAGGGACAGGGAGGAAACTATGGCTACACCTTC. This gives the protein CASSPEGQGGNYGYTF. The chain joins TRBV7-2 to TRBJ1-2; TRBD1 matches at 9 bases. Germline CDR1 SGHTA, CDR2 FQGNSA. CDR3 size: 16 residues. V lost 5 bases, J lost 2 bases, and 9 bases stayed unmatched.

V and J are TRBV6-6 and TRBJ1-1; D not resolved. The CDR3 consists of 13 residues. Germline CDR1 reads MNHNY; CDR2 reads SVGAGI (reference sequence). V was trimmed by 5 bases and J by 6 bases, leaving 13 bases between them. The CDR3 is CASSKLDVSEAFF. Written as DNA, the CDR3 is TGTGCCAGCAGTAAACTAGACGTGTCTGAAGCTTTCTTT.

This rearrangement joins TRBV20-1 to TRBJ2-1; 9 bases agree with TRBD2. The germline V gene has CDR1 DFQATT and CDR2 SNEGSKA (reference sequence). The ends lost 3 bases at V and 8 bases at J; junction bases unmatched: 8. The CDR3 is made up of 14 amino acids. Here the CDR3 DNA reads TGCAGTGCTAGTCAACTAGCGGGTCGCGATGAGCAGTTCTTC. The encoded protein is CSASQLAGRDEQFF.